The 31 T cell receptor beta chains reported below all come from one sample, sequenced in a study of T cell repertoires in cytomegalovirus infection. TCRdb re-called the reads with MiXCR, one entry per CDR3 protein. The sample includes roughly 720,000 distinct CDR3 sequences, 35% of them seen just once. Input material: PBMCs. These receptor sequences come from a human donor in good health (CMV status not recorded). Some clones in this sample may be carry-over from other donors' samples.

This CDR3 reads CASSLARNSRSYEQYF. The CDR3 DNA reads TGTGCCAGCAGCTTAGCCAGAAACAGCCGCTCCTACGAGCAGTACTTC. The rearrangement joins TRBV7-9 to TRBJ2-7; D uncertain. Germline CDR1 SEHNR, CDR2 FQNEAQ (reference sequence). This CDR3 has 16 residues. Trimming removed 0 bases at V and 0 bases at J, with 12 bases between.

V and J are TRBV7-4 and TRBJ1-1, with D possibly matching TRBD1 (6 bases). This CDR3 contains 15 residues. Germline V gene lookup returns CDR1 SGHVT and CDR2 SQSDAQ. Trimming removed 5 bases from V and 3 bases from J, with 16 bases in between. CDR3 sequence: CASSPNRVGDTEAFF. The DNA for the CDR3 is TGTGCCAGCAGCCCAAACAGGGTGGGAGACACTGAAGCTTTCTTT.

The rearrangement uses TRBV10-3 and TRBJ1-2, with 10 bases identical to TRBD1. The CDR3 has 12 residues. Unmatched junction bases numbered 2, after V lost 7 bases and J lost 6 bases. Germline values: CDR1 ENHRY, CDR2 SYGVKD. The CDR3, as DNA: TGTGCCATCACCGGGACAGGGGATGGCTACACCTTC. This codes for CAITGTGDGYTF.

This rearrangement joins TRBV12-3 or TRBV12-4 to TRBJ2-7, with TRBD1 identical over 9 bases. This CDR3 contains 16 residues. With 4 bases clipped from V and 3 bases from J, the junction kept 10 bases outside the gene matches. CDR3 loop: CASSSTTGTGRYEQYF. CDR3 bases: TGTGCCAGCAGTTCCACAACCGGGACAGGGCGCTACGAGCAGTACTTC.

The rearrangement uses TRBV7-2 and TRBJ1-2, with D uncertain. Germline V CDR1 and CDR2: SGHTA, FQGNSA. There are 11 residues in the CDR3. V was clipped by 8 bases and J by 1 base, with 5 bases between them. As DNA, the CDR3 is TGTGCCAGCCCCTATAACTATGGCTACACCTTC. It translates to CASPYNYGYTF.

CDR3 DNA: TGTGCCAGCAGTGAGGGACAGGGAAACTACGAGCAGTACTTC. Translated: CASSEGQGNYEQYF. This rearrangement joins TRBV25-1 to TRBJ2-7; 9 bases agree with TRBD1. CDR1 is MGHDK and CDR2 is SYGVNS in the germline V gene. The CDR3 totals 14 residues. After removal of 3 bases from V and 3 bases from J, the junction contained 3 bases not matched to a gene.

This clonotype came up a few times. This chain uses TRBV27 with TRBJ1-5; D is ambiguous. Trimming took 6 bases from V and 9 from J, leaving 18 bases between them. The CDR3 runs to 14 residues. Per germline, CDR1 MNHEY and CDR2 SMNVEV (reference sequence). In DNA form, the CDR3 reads TGTGCCAGCAGCCAAAAACCGACGGGGAGGCCCCAGCATTTT. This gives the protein CASSQKPTGRPQHF.

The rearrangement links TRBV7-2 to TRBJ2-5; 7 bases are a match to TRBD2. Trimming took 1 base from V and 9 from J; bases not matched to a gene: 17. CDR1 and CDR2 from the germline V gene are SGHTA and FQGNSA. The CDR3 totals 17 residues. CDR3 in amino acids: CASSLEAGAPPQRAQYF. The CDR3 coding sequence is TGTGCCAGCAGCTTAGAGGCGGGAGCACCTCCTCAGCGGGCCCAGTACTTC.

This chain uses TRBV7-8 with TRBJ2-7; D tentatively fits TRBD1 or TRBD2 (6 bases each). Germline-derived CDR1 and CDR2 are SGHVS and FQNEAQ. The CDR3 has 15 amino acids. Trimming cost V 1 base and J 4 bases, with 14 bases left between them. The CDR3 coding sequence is TGTGCCAGCAGCTTAGAAGGGGGGCATTCTTACGAGCAGTACTTC. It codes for CASSLEGGHSYEQYF.

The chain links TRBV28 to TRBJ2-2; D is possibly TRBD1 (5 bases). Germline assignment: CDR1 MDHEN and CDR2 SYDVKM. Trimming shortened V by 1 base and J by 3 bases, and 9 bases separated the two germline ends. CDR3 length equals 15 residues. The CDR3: CASSLFDSYTGELFF. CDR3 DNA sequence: TGTGCCAGCAGTTTATTTGACAGTTACACCGGGGAGCTGTTTTTT.

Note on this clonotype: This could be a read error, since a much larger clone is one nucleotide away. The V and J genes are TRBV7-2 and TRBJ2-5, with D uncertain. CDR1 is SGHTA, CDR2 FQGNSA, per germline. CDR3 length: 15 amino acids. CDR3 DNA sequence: TGTGCCAGCAGCTTAGTCAAGCAGTACCAAGAGCCCCAGTACTTC. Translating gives CASSLVKQYQEPQYF.

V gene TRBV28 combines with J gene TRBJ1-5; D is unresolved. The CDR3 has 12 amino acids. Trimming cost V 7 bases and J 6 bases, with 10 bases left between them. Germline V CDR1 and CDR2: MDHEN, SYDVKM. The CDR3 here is CASTPRGQPQHF. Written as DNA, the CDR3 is TGTGCCAGCACCCCTCGAGGTCAGCCCCAGCATTTT.

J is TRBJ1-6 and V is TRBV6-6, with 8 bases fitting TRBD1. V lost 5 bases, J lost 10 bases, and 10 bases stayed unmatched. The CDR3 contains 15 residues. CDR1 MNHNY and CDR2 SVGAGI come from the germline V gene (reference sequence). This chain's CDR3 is CASSTMTGVHSPLHF. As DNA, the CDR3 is TGTGCCAGCAGTACCATGACAGGGGTCCACTCACCCCTCCACTTT.

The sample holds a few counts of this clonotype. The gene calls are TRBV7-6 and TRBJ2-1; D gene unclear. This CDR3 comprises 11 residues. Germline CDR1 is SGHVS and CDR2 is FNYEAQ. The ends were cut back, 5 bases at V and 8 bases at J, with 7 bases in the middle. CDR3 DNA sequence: TGTGCCAGCAGCCGGCGAGATGAGCAGTTCTTC. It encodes CASSRRDEQFF.

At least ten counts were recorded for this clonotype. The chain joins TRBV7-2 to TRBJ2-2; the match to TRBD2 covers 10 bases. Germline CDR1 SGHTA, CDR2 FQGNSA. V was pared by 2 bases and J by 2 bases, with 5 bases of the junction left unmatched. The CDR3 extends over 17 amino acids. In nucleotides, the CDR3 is TGTGCCAGCAGCTTACCCGCTAGCGGGGGAAACACCGGGGAGCTGTTTTTT. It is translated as CASSLPASGGNTGELFF.

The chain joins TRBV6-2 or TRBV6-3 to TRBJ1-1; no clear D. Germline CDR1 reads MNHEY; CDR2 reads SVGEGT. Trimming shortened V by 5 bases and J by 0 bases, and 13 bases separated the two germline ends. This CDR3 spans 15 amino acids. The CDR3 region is CASSGKLGLNTEAFF. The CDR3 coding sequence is TGTGCCAGCAGTGGAAAACTTGGATTGAACACTGAAGCTTTCTTT.

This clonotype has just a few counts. CDR3 protein: CASRQDGRGLRDGYTF. As DNA, the CDR3 is TGTGCCAGCAGACAAGATGGACGGGGGTTACGAGATGGCTACACCTTC. V and J are TRBV6-1 and TRBJ1-2, with D perhaps matching TRBD1 (5 bases). Trimming stripped 6 bases from V and 6 bases from J, with 23 bases between. The germline V gene has CDR1 MNHNS and CDR2 SASEGT. The CDR3 is 16 amino acids.

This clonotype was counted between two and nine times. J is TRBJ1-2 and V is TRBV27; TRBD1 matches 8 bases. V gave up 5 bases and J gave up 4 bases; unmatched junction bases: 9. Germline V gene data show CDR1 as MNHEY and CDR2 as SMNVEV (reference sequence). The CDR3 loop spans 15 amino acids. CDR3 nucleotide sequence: TGTGCCAGCAGTGCGCAGGGGGCGCGAGGCTATGGCTACACCTTC. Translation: CASSAQGARGYGYTF.

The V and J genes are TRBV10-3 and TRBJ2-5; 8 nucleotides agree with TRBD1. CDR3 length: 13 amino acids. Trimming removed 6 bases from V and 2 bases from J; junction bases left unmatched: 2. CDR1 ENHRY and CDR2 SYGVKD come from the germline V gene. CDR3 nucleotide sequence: TGTGCCATCAGGACAGGGGAACAAGAGACCCAGTACTTC. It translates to CAIRTGEQETQYF.

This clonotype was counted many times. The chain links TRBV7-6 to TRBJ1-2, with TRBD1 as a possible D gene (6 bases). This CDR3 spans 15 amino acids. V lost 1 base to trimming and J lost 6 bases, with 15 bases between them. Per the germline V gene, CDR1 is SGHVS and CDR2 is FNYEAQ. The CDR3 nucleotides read TGTGCCAGCAGCTTAGTGCAGGGGCCGCCTGATGGCTACACCTTC. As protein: CASSLVQGPPDGYTF. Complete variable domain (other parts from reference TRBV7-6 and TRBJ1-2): GAGVSQSPRYKVTKRGQDVALRCDPISGHVSLYWYRQALGQGPEFLTYFNYEAQQDKSGLPNDRFSAERPEGSISTLTIQRTEQRDSAMYRCASSLVQGPPDGYTFGSGTRLTVV.

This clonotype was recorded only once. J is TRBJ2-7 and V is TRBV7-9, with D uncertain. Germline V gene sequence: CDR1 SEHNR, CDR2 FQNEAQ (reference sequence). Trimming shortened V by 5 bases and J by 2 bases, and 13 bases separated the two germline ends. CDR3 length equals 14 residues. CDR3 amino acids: CASSARVDPYEQYF. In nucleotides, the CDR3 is TGTGCCAGCAGCGCCCGGGTGGACCCCTACGAGCAGTACTTC.

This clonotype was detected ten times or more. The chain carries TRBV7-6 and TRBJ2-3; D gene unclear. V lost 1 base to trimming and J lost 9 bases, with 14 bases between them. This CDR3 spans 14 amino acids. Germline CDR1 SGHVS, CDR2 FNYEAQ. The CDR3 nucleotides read TGTGCCAGCAGCTTAGACGGCACAGTGGGAACGCAGTATTTT. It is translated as CASSLDGTVGTQYF.

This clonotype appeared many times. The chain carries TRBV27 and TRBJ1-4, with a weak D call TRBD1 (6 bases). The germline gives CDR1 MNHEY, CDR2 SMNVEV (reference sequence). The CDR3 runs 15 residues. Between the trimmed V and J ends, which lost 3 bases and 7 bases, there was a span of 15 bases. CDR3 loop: CASSFSGRGGEKLFF. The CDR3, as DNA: TGTGCCAGCAGTTTTAGTGGCAGGGGCGGTGAAAAACTGTTTTTT. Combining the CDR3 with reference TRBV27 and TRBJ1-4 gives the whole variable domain EAQVTQNPRYLITVTGKKLTVTCSQNMNHEYMSWYRQDPGLGLRQIYYSMNVEVTDKGDVPEGYKVSRKEKRNFPLILESPSPNQTSLYFCASSFSGRGGEKLFFGSGTQLSVL.

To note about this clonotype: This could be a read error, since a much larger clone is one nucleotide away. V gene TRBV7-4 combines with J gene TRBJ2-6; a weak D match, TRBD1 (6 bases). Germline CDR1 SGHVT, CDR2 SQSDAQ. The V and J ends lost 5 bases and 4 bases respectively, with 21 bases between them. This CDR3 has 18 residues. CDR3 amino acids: CASSLRQAKTTGANVLTF. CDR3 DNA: TGTGCCAGCAGCCTCAGACAGGCGAAAACGACGGGGGCCAACGTCCTGACTTTC.

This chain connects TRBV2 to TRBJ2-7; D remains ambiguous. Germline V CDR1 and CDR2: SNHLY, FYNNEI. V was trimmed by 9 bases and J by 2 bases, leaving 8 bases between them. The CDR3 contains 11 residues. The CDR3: CASRDPYEQYF. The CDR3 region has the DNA TGTGCCAGTCGAGACCCCTACGAGCAGTACTTC.

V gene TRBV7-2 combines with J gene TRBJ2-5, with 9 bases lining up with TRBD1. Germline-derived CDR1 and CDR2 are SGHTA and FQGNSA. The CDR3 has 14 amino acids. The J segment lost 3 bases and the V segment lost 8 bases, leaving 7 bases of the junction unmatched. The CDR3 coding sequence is TGTGCCAGCGGGACAGGGAGTGACGAAGAGACCCAGTACTTC. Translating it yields CASGTGSDEETQYF. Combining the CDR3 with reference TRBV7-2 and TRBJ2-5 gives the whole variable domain GAGVSQSPSNKVTEKGKDVELRCDPISGHTALYWYRQSLGQGLEFLIYFQGNSAPDKSGLPSDRFSAERTGGSVSTLTIQRTQQEDSAVYLCASGTGSDEETQYFGPGTRLLVL.

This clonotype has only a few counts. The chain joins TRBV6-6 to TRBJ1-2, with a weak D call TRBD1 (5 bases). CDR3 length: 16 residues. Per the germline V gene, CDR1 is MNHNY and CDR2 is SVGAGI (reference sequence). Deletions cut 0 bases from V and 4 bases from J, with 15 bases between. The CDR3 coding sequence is TGTGCCAGCAGTTACTCTGGGGGATTTGATGTCTATGGCTACACCTTC. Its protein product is CASSYSGGFDVYGYTF.

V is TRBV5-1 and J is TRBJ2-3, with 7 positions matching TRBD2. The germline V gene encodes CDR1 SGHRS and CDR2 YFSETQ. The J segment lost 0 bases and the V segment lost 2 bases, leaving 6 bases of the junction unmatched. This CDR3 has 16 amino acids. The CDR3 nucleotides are TGCGCCAGCAGCTTTACCGGGACTACAAGCACAGATACGCAGTATTTT. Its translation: CASSFTGTTSTDTQYF.

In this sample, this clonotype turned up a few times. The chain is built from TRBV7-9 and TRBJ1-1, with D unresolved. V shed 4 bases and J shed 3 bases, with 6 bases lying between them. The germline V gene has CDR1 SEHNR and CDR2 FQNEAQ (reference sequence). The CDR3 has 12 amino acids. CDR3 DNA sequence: TGTGCCAGCAGCTCGACGTACACTGAAGCTTTCTTT. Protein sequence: CASSSTYTEAFF.

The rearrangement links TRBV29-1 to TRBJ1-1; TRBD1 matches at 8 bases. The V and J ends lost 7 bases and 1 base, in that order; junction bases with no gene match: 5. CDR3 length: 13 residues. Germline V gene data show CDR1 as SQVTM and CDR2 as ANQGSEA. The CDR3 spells CSGRQGRNTEAFF. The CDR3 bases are TGCAGCGGCAGACAGGGGCGGAACACTGAAGCTTTCTTT.

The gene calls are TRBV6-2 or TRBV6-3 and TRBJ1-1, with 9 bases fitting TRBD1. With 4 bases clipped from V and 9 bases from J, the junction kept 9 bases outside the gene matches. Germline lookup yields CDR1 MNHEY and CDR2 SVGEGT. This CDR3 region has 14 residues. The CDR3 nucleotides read TGTGCCAGCAGTTCGCCGGGACAGGGTTACCAAGCTTTCTTT. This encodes CASSSPGQGYQAFF.